Each of the 6 T cell receptor beta chains below was sequenced from the same sample in a study of T cell repertoires in cytomegalovirus infection. Their specific antigens are unknown. Using its own MiXCR run on the reads, TCRdb lists one record per CDR3 protein. The sample has some 480,000 distinct CDR3 sequences; 30% to 40% are singletons. This specimen was cultured PBMCs, taken from culture after CMV antigen stimulation. Receptors originate from a human donor in good health (CMV status not recorded). Some clones in this sample may be carry-over from other donors' samples.

As concerns this clonotype: A much larger clone sits a single nucleotide away, making a read error possible. This chain uses TRBV7-2 with TRBJ1-2, with a tentative D call TRBD1 (5 bases). Per the germline V gene, CDR1 is SGHTA and CDR2 is FQGNSA. The CDR3 is 15 residues long. The CDR3 loop is CASSPYIVGGNGCTF. DNA of the CDR3: TGTGCCAGCAGCCCCTACATCGTCGGGGGGAATGGCTGCACCTTC.

The chain couples TRBV20-1 to TRBJ1-3; D perhaps matches TRBD1 (5 bases). V lost 5 bases and J lost 2, with 10 bases in between. The CDR3 has 13 residues. Germline CDR1 is DFQATT and CDR2 is SNEGSKA (reference sequence). For the CDR3, the DNA is TGCAGTGCTGGTAGGGGAACTGGAAACACCATATATTTT. This encodes CSAGRGTGNTIYF.

In this sample, this clonotype turned up a few times. The V and J genes are TRBV12-3 or TRBV12-4 and TRBJ1-5; D remains ambiguous. CDR3 size: 14 residues. V was trimmed by 5 bases and J by 9 bases, leaving 17 bases between them. CDR3 DNA: TGTGCCAGCAGTGCGCGGGCCTCGCCAAGGCCCCAGCATTTT. Protein: CASSARASPRPQHF.

The chain is built from TRBV7-9 and TRBJ1-1; 7 nucleotides line up with TRBD1. The CDR3 length is 14 residues. CDR1 is SEHNR and CDR2 is FQNEAQ in the germline V gene (reference sequence). Germline trimming cut 5 bases from V and 1 base from J; bases unmatched to any gene: 4. The CDR3 bases are TGTGCCAGCAGCGTGGGACAGAGGAACACTGAAGCTTTCTTT. Translation gives CASSVGQRNTEAFF.

The table lists this clonotype with many counts. This sequence joins TRBV12-3 or TRBV12-4 and TRBJ2-7; 8 bases line up with TRBD2. V gave up 2 bases and J gave up 0 bases; unmatched junction bases: 3. The CDR3 extends over 15 amino acids. CDR3 DNA: TGTGCCAGCAGTTTAAGGAGCGGGGGCTCCTACGAGCAGTACTTC. Its translation: CASSLRSGGSYEQYF.

The chain employs TRBV30 and TRBJ1-1; D gene uncertain. CDR3 length: 15 amino acids. Germline values: CDR1 GTSNPN, CDR2 SVGIG (reference sequence). V lost 0 bases, J lost 0 bases, and 11 bases lay in between. The CDR3 is CAWSVPRRLNTEAFF. The CDR3 DNA sequence: TGTGCCTGGAGTGTTCCCCGTCGACTGAACACTGAAGCTTTCTTT.